These 8 T cell receptor beta chains share one sample of origin, sequenced in a study of blood T cell repertoires in COVID-19. Libraries were prepared by immunoSEQ multiplex PCR; TCRdb keeps only in-frame clonotypes and omits some of them. The sample includes 50,000 or so clones, about 88% of them seen just once. The specimen sequenced was peripheral blood. The source of these receptors is a human donor in a cohort sampled during active COVID-19.

This rearrangement joins TRBV7-3 to TRBJ2-1, with 14 bases that match TRBD2. The CDR3 is made up of 14 amino acids. V trimming: 6 bases; J trimming: 9 bases; junction bases outside the gene matches: 4. Germline CDR1 SGHTA, CDR2 FQGTGA. CDR3 in DNA: TGTGCCAGCAGTCCGACTAGCGGGAGGGGTGAGCAGTTCTTC. Amino acid sequence: CASSPTSGRGEQFF.

This clone came up once. This chain uses TRBV4-2 with TRBJ1-2, with a weak D call TRBD1 (5 bases). The CDR3 loop spans 15 amino acids. Trimming left V 5 bases short and J 5 bases short, with 18 bases between. Germline V gives CDR1 LGHNA, CDR2 YNFKEQ. CDR3 nucleotide sequence: TGTGCCAGCAGCGCGGCGGGGGGGAGTGGATATGGCTACACCTTC. Protein product: CASSAAGGSGYGYTF.

The rearrangement links TRBV5-4 to TRBJ2-7, with TRBD1 matching over 7 bases. V shed 4 bases, J shed 4 bases, and the junction held 8 bases outside the gene matches. From germline, CDR1 is SGHNT and CDR2 YYREEE (reference sequence). This CDR3 has 14 residues. The CDR3 region has the DNA TGTGCCAGCAGCATGGACAGGACAGTTTACGAGCAGTACTTC. It is translated as CASSMDRTVYEQYF.

The chain couples TRBV21-1 to TRBJ2-7; the D call of TRBD1 is as the table states it, not checked on the DNA. TRBV21-1 is a documented pseudogene. The CDR3 runs 14 residues. CDR3 coding DNA: TGTGCCAGCACCAGACAGGGGGCGTACTACGAGCAGTACTTC. Its translation: CASTRQGAYYEQYF.

The genes are TRBV19 and TRBJ1-2; D remains ambiguous. The CDR3 consists of 13 residues. Germline V gene lookup returns CDR1 LNHDA and CDR2 SQIVND (reference sequence). V dropped 2 bases and J dropped 8 bases, with 12 bases sitting between them. The CDR3 nucleotides are TGTGCCAGTAGTATAAGTCCTTTCGGGGGCTACACCTTC. It is translated as CASSISPFGGYTF.

The rearrangement joins TRBV6-5 to TRBJ1-1; D is perhaps TRBD1 (6 bases). The germline V gene encodes CDR1 MNHEY and CDR2 SVGAGI. The ends were cut back, 4 bases at V and 2 bases at J, with 17 bases in the middle. The CDR3 covers 16 residues. CDR3 region: CASSWGGGIRNTEAFF. CDR3 coding DNA: TGTGCCAGCAGTTGGGGAGGGGGAATTAGAAACACTGAAGCTTTCTTT.

To note about this clone: The sample has other DNA sequences that encode this CDR3 too. The V and J genes are TRBV28 and TRBJ2-7; D remains ambiguous. The CDR3 runs 12 residues. Germline CDR1 reads MDHEN; CDR2 reads SYDVKM. V was cut by 5 bases and J by 0 bases, with 5 bases left in between. For the CDR3, the DNA is TGTGCCAGCAGTCCGAGCTCCTACGAGCAGTACTTC. Protein product: CASSPSSYEQYF.

This rearrangement joins TRBV27 to TRBJ2-2; a possible D gene is TRBD2 (5 bases). Trimming cost V 3 bases and J 6 bases, with 11 bases left between them. Per the germline V gene, CDR1 is MNHEY and CDR2 is SMNVEV (reference sequence). The CDR3 has 14 amino acids. CDR3 nucleotide sequence: TGTGCCAGCAGTTTCCCCGGACTCTCCGGGGAGCTGTTTTTT. It specifies CASSFPGLSGELFF.